This is a list of T cell receptor beta chains from one sample in a study of metastatic and nonmetastatic thyroid tumors. TCRdb redid the clone calls on the PCR reads using MiXCR. This table has about 12,000 clones, about 34% appearing once. Sequencing input: tumor tissue. These receptors all come from a male donor with papillary thyroid cancer or a benign thyroid nodule (not recorded which). Some clones in this sample may be carry-over from other donors' samples. Both conserved end residues are part of each CDR3. D genes are given only for firm matches. Clone size appears in some rows only: once, few, many, or a class for an expanded clone.

CASSSRGSGRANEQFF | TGTGCCAGCAGTTCGCGGGGTAGCGGGAGGGCCAATGAGCAGTTCTTC | TRBV6-5 | TRBD2 | NA | TRBJ2-1
CSARDLAGLLSREQFF | TGCAGTGCTAGGGATCTAGCGGGTCTCCTCTCGAGGGAGCAGTTCTTC | TRBV20-1 | TRBD2 | medium-sized | TRBJ2-1
CSARSLGTYEQYF | TGCAGTGCTAGATCACTAGGGACCTACGAGCAGTACTTC | TRBV20-1 | NA | NA | TRBJ2-7
CASSLVRTVGIPALHF | TGTGCCAGCAGTTTAGTTCGTACAGTGGGCATTCCAGCCCTCCACTTT | TRBV28 | NA | NA | TRBJ1-6
CASSDSSEAYGYNF | TGTGCCAGCAGTGACTCGTCGGAAGCCTATGGCTACAACTTC | TRBV6-4 | NA | few | TRBJ1-2
CASRARTGLSYNEQFF | TGTGCCAGCAGAGCCAGGACAGGCCTCTCCTACAATGAGCAGTTCTTC | TRBV11-2 | TRBD1 | once | TRBJ2-1
CASSWGGEDTQYF | TGCGCCAGCAGCTGGGGGGGGGAAGATACGCAGTATTTT | TRBV5-1 | TRBD2 | few | TRBJ2-3
CASSLSGTIGETQYF | TGTGCCAGCAGCCTAAGCGGGACAATAGGAGAGACCCAGTACTTC | TRBV16 | NA | many | TRBJ2-5
CATSEGGTGDEQFF | TGTGCCACCAGTGAAGGGGGGACAGGGGATGAGCAGTTCTTC | TRBV24-1 | TRBD1 | NA | TRBJ2-1
CASSPVPYNEQFF | TGTGCCAGCTCACCTGTCCCATACAATGAGCAGTTCTTC | TRBV18 | NA | few | TRBJ2-1
CASTFKGGEQYF | TGTGCCAGCACCTTCAAAGGTGGCGAGCAGTACTTC | TRBV9 | NA | few | TRBJ2-7
CSARSRTGSSPLHF | TGCAGTGCTAGATCCCGGACAGGGAGTTCACCCCTCCACTTT | TRBV20-1 | TRBD1 | medium-sized | TRBJ1-6
CASSVEPAPTYEQYF | TGTGCCAGCAGTGTAGAGCCCGCACCGACCTACGAGCAGTACTTC | TRBV6-1 | NA | few | TRBJ2-7
CASSHQFRGELFF | TGTGCCAGCAGCCACCAGTTCCGGGGGGAGCTGTTTTTT | TRBV3-1 | NA | medium-sized | TRBJ2-2
CASSTLKPNNYGYTF | TGCGCCAGCAGCACCCTTAAGCCCAATAACTATGGCTACACCTTC | TRBV5-1 | NA | few | TRBJ1-2
CASSLDGPLDTQYF | TGTGCTAGCAGCTTGGACGGGCCGTTGGATACGCAGTATTTT | TRBV7-7 | NA | NA | TRBJ2-3
CASSEQVSGNTIYF | TGTGCCAGCAGCGAGCAAGTCTCTGGAAACACCATATATTTT | TRBV7-9 | NA | many | TRBJ1-3
CASSLDPETATNEKLFF | TGCGCCAGCAGCTTGGATCCGGAAACCGCAACTAATGAAAAACTGTTTTTT | TRBV5-1 | NA | NA | TRBJ1-4
CASSARVGYGYTF | TGTGCCAGCAGTGCCAGGGTAGGCTATGGCTACACCTTC | TRBV2 | NA | few | TRBJ1-2
CSVQGYYTGELFF | TGCAGTGTCCAGGGCTATTACACCGGGGAGCTGTTTTTT | TRBV20-1 | NA | NA | TRBJ2-2
CASSQRGSVNSPLHF | TGTGCCAGCAGCCAAAGAGGGTCCGTTAATTCACCCCTCCACTTT | TRBV3-1 | NA | NA | TRBJ1-6
CASSILITDNQPQHF | TGTGCCAGTAGTATACTTATAACAGACAATCAGCCCCAGCATTTT | TRBV19 | NA | few | TRBJ1-5
CAWIRSGQMSDTEAFF | TGTGCCTGGATTCGCTCGGGACAGATGAGTGACACTGAAGCTTTCTTT | TRBV30 | TRBD1 | medium-sized | TRBJ1-1
CASSPLNSGSNYEQYF | TGTGCCAGTAGTCCCCTGAATAGCGGGAGTAACTACGAGCAGTACTTC | TRBV19 | TRBD2 | NA | TRBJ2-7
CASSPDGGVTYEQYF | TGTGCCAGCAGCCCCGATGGCGGGGTAACCTACGAGCAGTACTTC | TRBV11-2 | NA | NA | TRBJ2-7
CASSKLAGRGSEQYF | TGTGCCAGTAGTAAACTAGCGGGACGAGGCTCCGAGCAGTACTTC | TRBV5-6 | TRBD2 | NA | TRBJ2-7
CATSRGQGAQANEKLFF | TGTGCCACCAGCAGAGGACAGGGGGCGCAGGCTAATGAAAAACTGTTTTTT | TRBV15 | TRBD1 | NA | TRBJ1-4
CASSGVDSLGSNQPQHF | TGTGCCAGCAGTGGCGTGGACAGTCTAGGGAGCAATCAGCCCCAGCATTTT | TRBV6-1 | NA | few | TRBJ1-5
CASILTVSGDTQYF | TGTGCCAGCATCCTTACAGTGTCTGGGGATACGCAGTATTTT | TRBV12-3/TRBV12-4 | NA | NA | TRBJ2-3